The clone carrying this T cell receptor (beta chain) was counted a few times. No antigen is known for it. 5'RACE primed from the constant segment yielded TCR alpha and TCR beta cDNA libraries bearing sample barcodes and UMIs. TCRdb re-derived calls from the 5' RACE reads in MiXCR, one entry per CDR3 protein. Among roughly 450,000 distinct CDR3 sequences listed, roughly 20% were seen once. J gave up 2 bases and V 5 bases, and 11 bases lay outside the gene matches. Per the germline V gene, CDR1 is SGHTA and CDR2 is FQGNSA. The CDR3 is 18 amino acids. This specimen belongs to a study of T-cell memory formation after mild COVID-19. Study-wide points: Second-wave clones with a day 37 peak had unconfirmed SARS-CoV-2 specificity. Later expanders leaned toward CD4+, whereas clones contracting from day 15 to 85 were balanced CD4/CD8. Largely, contracting CD4+ clones fell within CM and EM, and contracting CD8+ clones within EMRA.

V is TRBV7-2 and J is TRBJ2-3; 12 positions match TRBD2. Sequenced material: PBMCs or a T cell subset sorted from them (not recorded which). This TCR was sampled from an adult woman who had mild COVID-19 (a few samples of this study predate the infection). Cell type and time point are not known. DNA for the CDR3: TGTGCCAGCAGCCCACCTGGACTAGCGGGGAGAGTCACAGATACGCAGTATTTT. Translating it yields CASSPPGLAGRVTDTQYF.